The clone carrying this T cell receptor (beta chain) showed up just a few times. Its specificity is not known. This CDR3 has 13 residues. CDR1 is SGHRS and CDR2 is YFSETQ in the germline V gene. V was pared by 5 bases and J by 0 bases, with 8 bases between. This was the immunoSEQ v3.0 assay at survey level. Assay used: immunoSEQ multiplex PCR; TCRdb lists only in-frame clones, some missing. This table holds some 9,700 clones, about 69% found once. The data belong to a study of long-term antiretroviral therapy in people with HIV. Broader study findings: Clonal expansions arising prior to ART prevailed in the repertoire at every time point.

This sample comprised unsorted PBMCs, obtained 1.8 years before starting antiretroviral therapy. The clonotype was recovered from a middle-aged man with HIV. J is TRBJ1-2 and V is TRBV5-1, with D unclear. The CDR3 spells CASSEGTNYGYTF. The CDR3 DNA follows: TGCGCCAGCAGTGAAGGGACTAACTATGGCTACACCTTC.